The 25 T cell receptor beta chains below all came from one sample that was sequenced in a study of cytomegalovirus exposure and HLA in healthy donors (dated by TCRdb to the late 2010s). Library creation used the immunoSEQ multiplex PCR assay. For the multiplex PCR, a mixture combining 60 forward primers for TCR Vbeta segments and 13 reverse primers for TCR Jbeta segments was used. Drawn from immuneACCESS, this table holds only the in-frame rearrangements with V and J called that TCRdb kept. Clones are partly lost; checked studies trace under half to an unresolved V gene and leave the rest unexplained. The sample table records 150,000 to 200,000 clones; roughly 83% of these occur just once. Together, the top ten hold about 0.25% of the sample. The sample taken for sequencing was PBMCs. All receptors come from a boy aged 5-17 years in good health and CMV-seronegative.

The chain is built from TRBV27 and TRBJ1-1, with D unresolved. Germline V gene sequence: CDR1 MNHEY, CDR2 SMNVEV (reference sequence). The CDR3 is made up of 15 amino acids. Trimming removed 3 bases from V and 6 bases from J, with 17 bases in between. CDR3 residues: CASSFLVSPTSEAFF. The CDR3, as DNA: TGTGCCAGCAGTTTTCTTGTCAGCCCGACTTCTGAAGCTTTCTTT.

This chain joins TRBV5-1 and TRBJ2-1; 9 bases match TRBD2. Trimming took 4 bases from V and 4 from J; bases not matched to a gene: 9. Germline V gene sequence: CDR1 SGHRS, CDR2 YFSETQ. The CDR3 totals 16 residues. The CDR3 loop reads CASSIRTSATYNEQFF. Written as DNA, the CDR3 is TGCGCCAGCAGCATTAGGACTAGCGCAACATACAATGAGCAGTTCTTC.

The chain joins TRBV28 to TRBJ1-1; no reliable D call. Per the germline V gene, CDR1 is MDHEN and CDR2 is SYDVKM. V was clipped by 2 bases and J by 0 bases, with 13 bases between them. The CDR3 loop spans 16 amino acids. The CDR3 protein is CASSLPWSPLNTEAFF. DNA for the CDR3: TGTGCCAGCAGTTTACCGTGGAGCCCCTTGAACACTGAAGCTTTCTTT.

The V gene is TRBV28, the J gene TRBJ1-4; D is possibly TRBD1 (5 bases). CDR1 is MDHEN and CDR2 is SYDVKM in the germline V gene. The CDR3 sequence is 14 residues long. V lost 2 bases, J lost 8 bases, and 12 bases lay in between. DNA for the CDR3: TGTGCCAGCAGTTTAGATGATAGGGGCGAAAAACTGTTTTTT. It codes for CASSLDDRGEKLFF.

The V call is TRBV5-1, the J call TRBJ1-4; D possibly corresponds to TRBD1 (6 bases). V was trimmed by 4 bases and J by 7 bases, leaving 17 bases between them. Per the germline V gene, CDR1 is SGHRS and CDR2 is YFSETQ. The CDR3 runs to 15 residues. The CDR3 sequence: CASSPVGGAIEKLFF. For the CDR3, the DNA is TGCGCCAGCAGCCCGGTTGGGGGGGCGATTGAAAAACTGTTTTTT.

The V and J genes are TRBV29-1 and TRBJ2-3, with 9 bases lining up with TRBD2. After removal of 1 base from V and 2 bases from J, the junction contained 7 bases not matched to a gene. Germline V gene data show CDR1 as SQVTM and CDR2 as ANQGSEA. The CDR3 runs to 16 residues. CDR3 in DNA: TGCAGCGTTGAAGCGGAGCGGGGGGCGTACACAGATACGCAGTATTTT. It is translated as CSVEAERGAYTDTQYF.

This rearrangement joins TRBV4-3 to TRBJ2-1; 7 bases map to TRBD2. CDR3 length: 15 residues. Germline V gene data show CDR1 as LGHNA and CDR2 as YSLEER. With V trimmed by 3 bases and J by 5 bases, 7 bases remained unmatched. CDR3 amino acids: CASSHEGTKNNEQFF. CDR3 DNA: TGCGCCAGCAGCCACGAGGGGACTAAAAACAATGAGCAGTTCTTC.

The CDR3 nucleotides are TGTGCCAGCAGTAACAAACAGGGTCCCAAATATGGCTACACCTTC. As protein: CASSNKQGPKYGYTF. The rearrangement joins TRBV12-1 to TRBJ1-2; the table names TRBD1, a call not compared with the DNA. TRBV12-1 is recorded as a pseudogene. The CDR3 loop spans 15 amino acids.

This chain joins TRBV4-1 and TRBJ1-1; TRBD1 agrees at 8 bases. Per the germline V gene, CDR1 is MGHRA and CDR2 is YSYEKL. The junction had 2 bases not matched to a gene; V was cut back by 4 bases and J by 4 bases. The CDR3 is 13 residues long. The CDR3 DNA reads as TGCGCCAGCAGCCTTGGACAGGGCACTGAAGCTTTCTTT. Translation: CASSLGQGTEAFF.

The chain has TRBV30 and TRBJ2-3; weak D call: TRBD1 (5 bases). The germline gives CDR1 GTSNPN, CDR2 SVGIG (reference sequence). The CDR3 totals 14 residues. Trimming shortened V by 2 bases and J by 2 bases, and 11 bases separated the two germline ends. In DNA form, the CDR3 reads TGTGCCTGGAGTTTAGGGGATCCCACAGATACGCAGTATTTT. Translated, it gives CAWSLGDPTDTQYF.

The chain is built from TRBV13 and TRBJ2-3, with 9 positions matching TRBD1. There are 14 residues in the CDR3. Germline CDR1 reads PRHDT; CDR2 reads FYEKMQ (reference sequence). With 5 bases clipped from V and 3 bases from J, the junction kept 3 bases outside the gene matches. CDR3 DNA: TGTGCCAGCAGCGGGACAGGGAGGACAGATACGCAGTATTTT. Its translation: CASSGTGRTDTQYF.

The rearrangement links TRBV15 to TRBJ2-5; 9 nucleotides agree with TRBD1. The V gene's germline CDR1 is LNHNV and CDR2 YYDKDF (reference sequence). With V trimmed by 6 bases and J by 7 bases, 12 bases remained unmatched. The CDR3 is 15 residues long. CDR3 loop: CATRDRGVLGWTQYF. The CDR3 region has the DNA TGTGCCACCAGGGACAGGGGCGTTTTGGGTTGGACCCAGTACTTC. Filled out from reference TRBV15 and TRBJ2-5, the complete variable domain reads DAMVIQNPRYQVTQFGKPVTLSCSQTLNHNVMYWYQQKSSQAPKLLFHYYDKDFNNEADTPDNFQSRRPNTSFCFLDIRSPGLGDTAMYLCATRDRGVLGWTQYFGPGTRLLVL.

The V and J genes are TRBV7-2 and TRBJ1-5, with 8 bases matching TRBD1. The CDR3 is 14 amino acids. Per the germline V gene, CDR1 is SGHTA and CDR2 is FQGNSA. Losses at the gene ends were 1 base for V and 8 bases for J; bases not matched to a gene: 4. The CDR3, as DNA: TGTGCCAGCAGCTTAGAGGACAGGGCCAAGCCCCAGCATTTT. Translation: CASSLEDRAKPQHF. The entire variable domain, with the rest obtained from reference TRBV7-2 and TRBJ1-5, is as follows: GAGVSQSPSNKVTEKGKDVELRCDPISGHTALYWYRQSLGQGLEFLIYFQGNSAPDKSGLPSDRFSAERTGGSVSTLTIQRTQQEDSAVYLCASSLEDRAKPQHFGDGTRLSIL.

The CDR3 coding sequence is TGCGCCAGCAGCGCCCGAACAGGGGAATCCTACGAGCAGTACTTC. Translating gives CASSARTGESYEQYF. This chain joins TRBV4-1 and TRBJ2-7, with 7 bases fitting TRBD1. Germline V gene data show CDR1 as MGHRA and CDR2 as YSYEKL. V gave up 5 bases and J gave up 1 base; unmatched junction bases: 8. The CDR3 totals 15 residues.

CDR3 nucleotide sequence: TGCGCCAGCAGCCGGGACAGGGGCTATGGCTACACCTTC. Amino acids: CASSRDRGYGYTF. J is TRBJ1-2 and V is TRBV4-3, with 10 nucleotides matching TRBD1. Germline values: CDR1 LGHNA, CDR2 YSLEER. This CDR3 contains 13 residues. With V trimmed by 4 bases and J by 4 bases, 0 bases remained unmatched.

V usage is TRBV27 and J usage is TRBJ2-1; maybe TRBD1 (5 bases). The CDR3 length is 13 residues. In germline, CDR1 is MNHEY, CDR2 SMNVEV (reference sequence). V was cut by 5 bases and J by 5 bases, with 10 bases left in between. The CDR3 region has the DNA TGTGCCAGCAGTACCAGACAGAACAATGAGCAGTTCTTC. Its protein product is CASSTRQNNEQFF.

The J gene is TRBJ2-1, the V gene TRBV18; 9 bases fit TRBD1. CDR1 is KGHSH and CDR2 is LQKENI in the germline V gene. V shed 0 bases, J shed 10 bases, and the junction held 10 bases outside the gene matches. CDR3 length: 16 amino acids. As DNA, the CDR3 is TGTGCCAGCTCACCACCCCCGGGACAGGGTTACGAGGAGCAGTTCTTC. Protein: CASSPPPGQGYEEQFF.

This chain joins TRBV7-6 and TRBJ1-5; D may be TRBD1 (6 bases). The CDR3 totals 14 residues. V dropped 1 base and J dropped 8 bases, with 12 bases sitting between them. CDR1 SGHVS and CDR2 FNYEAQ come from the germline V gene. CDR3 protein: CASSLGTGSEPQHF. Here the CDR3 DNA reads TGTGCCAGCAGCTTAGGAACAGGGAGTGAGCCCCAGCATTTT.

The chain uses TRBV7-9 and TRBJ2-2; a weak D match, TRBD1 (5 bases). Trimming removed 2 bases at V and 6 bases at J, with 10 bases between. Germline CDR1 reads SEHNR; CDR2 reads FQNEAQ (reference sequence). There are 14 residues in the CDR3. CDR3 coding DNA: TGTGCCAGCAGCTTATCCAGGGCCCCCGGGGAGCTGTTTTTT. It is translated as CASSLSRAPGELFF.

The chain joins TRBV28 to TRBJ1-1; a weak D match, TRBD1 (6 bases). This CDR3 contains 14 residues. CDR1 is MDHEN and CDR2 is SYDVKM in the germline V gene. The V gene lost 6 bases and the J gene lost 5 bases, with 16 bases spanning the gap. The DNA for the CDR3 is TGTGCCAGCAGCTCAGACAGGCGTAGGACTGAAGCTTTCTTT. Translation gives CASSSDRRRTEAFF.

The chain's CDR3 is CASSRTGQIAKNIQYF. In DNA, the CDR3 is TGTGCCAGCAGCAGGACAGGGCAGATAGCCAAAAACATTCAGTACTTC. V usage is TRBV7-9 and J usage is TRBJ2-4; 8 bases are a match to TRBD1. The CDR3 contains 16 residues. CDR1 SEHNR and CDR2 FQNEAQ come from the germline V gene (reference sequence). Trimming took 5 bases from V and 0 from J; bases not matched to a gene: 6.

The chain couples TRBV5-1 to TRBJ2-5; 12 bases fit TRBD2. The J segment lost 4 bases and the V segment lost 6 bases, leaving 19 bases of the junction unmatched. This CDR3 spans 19 amino acids. Germline V CDR1 and CDR2: SGHRS, YFSETQ. The CDR3 here is CASNPGTSGYLIRRETQYF. CDR3 bases: TGCGCCAGCAACCCCGGGACTAGCGGGTACCTTATCCGCAGAGAGACCCAGTACTTC.

This clone came up once. This sequence joins TRBV30 and TRBJ1-2, with D possibly matching TRBD1 (6 bases). Trimming pared 0 bases from V and 4 bases from J, leaving 9 bases between. Germline V gene lookup returns CDR1 GTSNPN and CDR2 SVGIG (reference sequence). The CDR3 contains 13 residues. CDR3 coding DNA: TGTGCCTGGAGTGTAGGCAGGGGCTATGGCTACACCTTC. Its translation is CAWSVGRGYGYTF.

The chain employs TRBV4-2 and TRBJ2-4, with TRBD1 matching over 9 bases. Germline assignment: CDR1 LGHNA and CDR2 YNFKEQ. CDR3 length equals 16 residues. Trimming took 5 bases from V and 2 from J; bases not matched to a gene: 7. The DNA for the CDR3 is TGTGCCAGCAGCAGCGAACAGGGGGCATCCAAAAACATTCAGTACTTC. Its translation is CASSSEQGASKNIQYF.

The chain employs TRBV12-1 and TRBJ1-1; TRBD1 reflects the table's D call only, with no check against the DNA. TRBV12-1 is assigned pseudogene status. There are 12 residues in the CDR3. CDR3 amino acids: CASSSGTGEAFF. The CDR3 DNA is TGTGCCAGCAGCTCCGGGACAGGGGAAGCTTTCTTT.